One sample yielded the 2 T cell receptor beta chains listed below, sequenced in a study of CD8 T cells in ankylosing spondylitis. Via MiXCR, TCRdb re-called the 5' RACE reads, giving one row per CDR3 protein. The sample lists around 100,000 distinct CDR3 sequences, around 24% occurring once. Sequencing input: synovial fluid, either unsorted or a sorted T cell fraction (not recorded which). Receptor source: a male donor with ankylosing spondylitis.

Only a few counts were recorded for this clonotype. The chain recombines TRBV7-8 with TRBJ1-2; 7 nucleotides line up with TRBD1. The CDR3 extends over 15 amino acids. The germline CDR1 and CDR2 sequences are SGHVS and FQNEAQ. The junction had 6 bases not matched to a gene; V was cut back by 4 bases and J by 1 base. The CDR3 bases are TGTGCCAGCAGCTGGAGAGGACAGGATAACTATGGCTACACCTTC. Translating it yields CASSWRGQDNYGYTF. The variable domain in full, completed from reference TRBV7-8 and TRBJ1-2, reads GAGVSQSPRYKVAKRGQDVALRCDPISGHVSLFWYQQALGQGPEFLTYFQNEAQLDKSGLPSDRFFAERPEGSVSTLKIQRTQQEDSAVYLCASSWRGQDNYGYTFGSGTRLTVV.

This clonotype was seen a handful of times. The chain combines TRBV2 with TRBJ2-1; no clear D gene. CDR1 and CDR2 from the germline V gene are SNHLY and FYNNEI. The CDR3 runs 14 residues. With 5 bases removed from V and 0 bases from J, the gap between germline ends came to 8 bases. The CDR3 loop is CASSRVSSYNEQFF. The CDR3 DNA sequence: TGTGCCAGCAGTCGTGTAAGCTCCTACAATGAGCAGTTCTTC. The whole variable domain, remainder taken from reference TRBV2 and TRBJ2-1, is EPEVTQTPSHQVTQMGQEVILRCVPISNHLYFYWYRQILGQKVEFLVSFYNNEISEKSEIFDDQFSVERPDGSNFTLKIRSTKLEDSAMYFCASSRVSSYNEQFFGPGTRLTVL.